This T cell receptor (beta chain) emerged from a study of blood T cell repertoires in COVID-19. The overall study: Spain, Italy and the United States supplied samples that represented acute and convalescent COVID-19. PBMCs, B-cell-depleted T cells, or T cells provided the cDNA or gDNA that made up the material.

Per the original methods: The assay estimated nucleated cells by amplifying reference gene primers. Clones were sequenced by immunoSEQ multiplex PCR, and TCRdb holds only the in-frame ones, with some missing. The DNA gave D and trimming, while V, J and clone size come from that table. The data show 50,000 to 70,000 clones, approximately 84% seen once. The CDR3 has 15 amino acids. The V gene's germline CDR1 is SGHRS and CDR2 YFSETQ. Trimming took 2 bases from V and 3 from J, leaving 14 bases between them. This TCR was recovered from a man between 65 and 85 years old with active COVID-19. Input material: peripheral blood. The rearrangement uses TRBV5-1 and TRBJ1-1; no reliable D call. The CDR3 loop reads CASSFGVRWDTEAFF. CDR3 DNA sequence: TGCGCCAGCAGCTTCGGGGTTCGATGGGACACTGAAGCTTTCTTT.